This is a list of T cell receptor beta chains from one sample in a study of T cells in Graves' hyperthyroidism and ophthalmopathy. Via MiXCR, TCRdb re-called the multiplex PCR reads, giving one row per CDR3 protein. The sample carries 800,000 or so distinct CDR3 sequences, 38% recorded once. The sequenced material came from blood. The receptors stem from a man aged 18 to 30 with Graves' hyperthyroidism. CDR3s include the opening cysteine and the closing phenylalanine or tryptophan. Each record gives: V gene, J gene, D gene, clone size, CDR3 protein, CDR3 DNA. A D gene is named only where the DNA matches it firmly. Part of the rows lack a size; the others show once, few, many or a class for expanded clones.

v_gene: TRBV6-1; j_gene: TRBJ2-5; d_gene: NA; abundance: NA; CDR3aa: CASSVEQGQETQYF; CDR3nt: TGTGCCAGCAGTGTGGAACAGGGCCAAGAGACCCAGTACTTC
v_gene: TRBV7-6; j_gene: TRBJ2-5; d_gene: NA; abundance: NA; CDR3aa: CASGSAVRGETQYF; CDR3nt: TGTGCCAGCGGGTCAGCTGTTCGGGGAGAGACCCAGTACTTC
v_gene: TRBV5-1; j_gene: TRBJ1-1; d_gene: TRBD1; abundance: NA; CDR3aa: CASSTDRGYTEAFF; CDR3nt: TGCGCCAGCAGCACCGACAGGGGGTACACTGAAGCTTTCTTT
v_gene: TRBV20-1; j_gene: TRBJ1-5; d_gene: TRBD1; abundance: NA; CDR3aa: CSARRNEGADQPQHF; CDR3nt: TGCAGTGCTAGGCGTAATGAGGGGGCCGATCAGCCCCAGCATTTT
v_gene: TRBV27; j_gene: TRBJ2-7; d_gene: NA; abundance: once; CDR3aa: CASSLGGSPFFYEQYF; CDR3nt: TGTGCCAGCAGTTTGGGGGGCTCCCCTTTCTTCTACGAGCAGTACTTC
v_gene: TRBV7-9; j_gene: TRBJ1-4; d_gene: TRBD1; abundance: NA; CDR3aa: CASSLVRDSNEKLFF; CDR3nt: TGTGCCAGCAGCTTAGTCCGGGACAGCAATGAAAAACTGTTTTTT
v_gene: TRBV19; j_gene: TRBJ2-7; d_gene: TRBD1; abundance: NA; CDR3aa: CASSIVLTGDPIYEQYF; CDR3nt: TGTGCCAGTAGTATAGTCCTTACAGGGGATCCAATCTACGAGCAGTACTTC
v_gene: TRBV20-1; j_gene: TRBJ2-7; d_gene: NA; abundance: NA; CDR3aa: CSARPLLASGYEQYF; CDR3nt: TGCAGTGCTAGACCTCTCCTAGCGTCTGGGTACGAGCAGTACTTC
v_gene: TRBV10-3; j_gene: TRBJ2-7; d_gene: TRBD2; abundance: many; CDR3aa: CAIRTSGYEQYF; CDR3nt: TGTGCCATCCGAACTAGCGGCTACGAGCAGTACTTC
v_gene: TRBV11-1; j_gene: TRBJ2-5; d_gene: NA; abundance: NA; CDR3aa: CASKSPAEGTQYF; CDR3nt: TGTGCTAGCAAGTCTCCCGCCGAAGGGACCCAGTACTTC
v_gene: TRBV2; j_gene: TRBJ1-1; d_gene: TRBD1; abundance: once; CDR3aa: CASDAGGNTEAFF; CDR3nt: TGTGCCAGCGATGCAGGGGGCAACACTGAAGCTTTCTTT
v_gene: TRBV29-1; j_gene: TRBJ1-1; d_gene: TRBD1; abundance: NA; CDR3aa: CSLDRQGNTEAFF; CDR3nt: TGCAGCTTAGATAGACAGGGGAACACTGAAGCTTTCTTT
v_gene: TRBV28; j_gene: TRBJ1-4; d_gene: NA; abundance: NA; CDR3aa: CASSFLPVTGANEKLFF; CDR3nt: TGTGCCAGCAGTTTTCTACCCGTGACAGGCGCGAATGAAAAACTGTTTTTT
v_gene: TRBV6-5; j_gene: TRBJ2-5; d_gene: NA; abundance: few; CDR3aa: CASRPAVPGETQYF; CDR3nt: TGTGCCAGCAGGCCTGCGGTGCCGGGGGAGACCCAGTACTTC
v_gene: TRBV11-2; j_gene: TRBJ2-7; d_gene: NA; abundance: NA; CDR3aa: CASSQSNEQYF; CDR3nt: TGTGCCAGCAGCCAGAGTAACGAGCAGTACTTC
v_gene: TRBV7-2; j_gene: TRBJ2-2; d_gene: NA; abundance: many; CDR3aa: CASSRKLFF; CDR3nt: TGTGCCAGCAGTCGGAAGCTGTTTTTT
v_gene: TRBV6-2/TRBV6-3; j_gene: TRBJ2-7; d_gene: NA; abundance: NA; CDR3aa: CASSPRSGTSGQGGYEQYF; CDR3nt: TGTGCCAGCAGCCCCCGGAGCGGGACTAGCGGACAGGGGGGCTACGAGCAGTACTTC
v_gene: TRBV7-9; j_gene: TRBJ1-6; d_gene: TRBD1; abundance: many; CDR3aa: CASSLQNRGALHF; CDR3nt: TGTGCCAGCAGCTTACAGAACAGGGGAGCCCTCCACTTT
v_gene: TRBV6-1; j_gene: TRBJ2-7; d_gene: TRBD1; abundance: NA; CDR3aa: CASSISGTGDYEQYF; CDR3nt: TGTGCCAGCAGCATATCCGGGACAGGGGACTACGAGCAGTACTTC
v_gene: TRBV29-1; j_gene: TRBJ2-7; d_gene: TRBD2; abundance: few; CDR3aa: CSAGGGGEFRVNEQYF; CDR3nt: TGCAGCGCTGGCGGGGGTGGGGAATTCAGGGTGAACGAGCAGTACTTC
v_gene: TRBV19; j_gene: TRBJ1-2; d_gene: NA; abundance: many; CDR3aa: CASSPDGRYGYTF; CDR3nt: TGTGCCAGTAGCCCGGACGGCCGGTATGGCTACACCTTC
v_gene: TRBV20-1; j_gene: TRBJ1-2; d_gene: TRBD1; abundance: NA; CDR3aa: CSARGRGLGNTF; CDR3nt: TGCAGTGCTAGGGGTAGGGGGCTTGGAAACACCTTC
v_gene: TRBV7-9; j_gene: TRBJ2-3; d_gene: NA; abundance: once; CDR3aa: CASSRRTTYTDTQYF; CDR3nt: TGTGCCAGCAGCCGCAGGACGACGTACACAGATACGCAGTATTTT
v_gene: TRBV10-2; j_gene: TRBJ1-1; d_gene: NA; abundance: NA; CDR3aa: CASSQTLRGGTEAFF; CDR3nt: TGTGCCAGCAGCCAAACGCTCAGGGGTGGAACTGAAGCTTTCTTT
v_gene: TRBV5-1; j_gene: TRBJ1-4; d_gene: NA; abundance: NA; CDR3aa: CASSQGVAGETEKLFF; CDR3nt: TGTGCCAGCAGCCAAGGCGTTGCGGGGGAGACTGAAAAACTGTTTTTT
v_gene: TRBV29-1; j_gene: TRBJ2-3; d_gene: NA; abundance: NA; CDR3aa: CSADTSTDTQYF; CDR3nt: TGCAGCGCAGACACGAGCACAGATACGCAGTATTTT
v_gene: TRBV12-3/TRBV12-4; j_gene: TRBJ1-2; d_gene: NA; abundance: NA; CDR3aa: CASSLKRFYGYTF; CDR3nt: TGTGCCAGCAGTTTGAAACGCTTCTATGGCTACACCTTC
v_gene: TRBV7-9; j_gene: TRBJ1-4; d_gene: NA; abundance: NA; CDR3aa: CASSLWGRRTANEKLFF; CDR3nt: TGTGCCAGCAGCCTCTGGGGACGGAGGACAGCTAATGAAAAACTGTTTTTT